This TCR beta chain originates from a study of blood T cell repertoires in COVID-19 (dated by TCRdb to about 2020). Study-wide context: Collaborator samples came from the United States, Italy and Spain and covered acute and convalescent phases of COVID-19. The sample metadata nearly always contained a de-identified subject ID, COVID-19 status, age in years and sex. Where HLA class I and class II types were available, the types were taken from metadata supplied by the sample provider, not from assay-based typing. A freely available public database, intended as a resource for researchers studying the immune response to SARS-CoV-2, is where the repertoires were released. Subjects who had been exposed to COVID-19, were actively infected with it, or had recovered from it provided the deeply sampled blood TCRbeta repertoires that made up the dataset. The material from the prospective study consisted of cDNA or gDNA derived from T cells, B-cell-depleted T cells, or PBMCs. The samples were drawn from two sources: the first 160 participants of the ongoing ImmuneRACE study, and 1,254 subjects contributed by 6 global collaborators. General study outcomes and caveats: Clinical and demographic metadata were provided uncurated, with the amount varying by source and participant.

One collaborating source in Seattle enrolled patients during active infection and followed them longitudinally through the course of disease. Whole blood was collected in K2EDTA tubes by collaborating institutions according to the institutions' own protocols. For TCRbeta analysis, collaborators shipped samples as frozen whole blood, isolated PBMCs, or DNA extracted from either of those sample types. The immunoSEQ Assay, a bias-controlled multiplex PCR, was used to amplify TCRbeta CDR3 regions from genomic DNA. As for the original processing: Nucleated cell counts per sample were estimated from amplification of reference gene primers within the assay. To quantify the absolute abundance of each unique TCRbeta CDR3 rearrangement, sequence reads were collapsed and filtered. For each sample, productive Simpson clonality was calculated as the square root of Simpson's diversity index across productive rearrangements. The immuneACCESS repertoire file appears here via TCRdb, limited to in-frame rearrangements. These files lack a portion of the clones; in checked studies, under half of the deficit traces to unresolved V genes, and the cause of the others is not known. The DNA gave D and trimming, while V, J and clone size come from that table. Across this sample there are roughly 22,000 clones, with 75% to 90% seen only once. The ten top clones hold about 2.6% of the sample.

The CDR3 holds 14 amino acids from the cysteine to the phenylalanine. The kept DNA is CDR3 alone, 42 bases in frame from the first base. V has 2 bases trimmed and J has 2 bases trimmed; junction bases matching no gene number 1. For CDR1 and CDR2, the germline V gene (reference sequence) lists SEHNR and FQNEAQ. Note on this clone: No cognate antigen has been identified for it. No base-level quality is on record; no much larger clone is a single base apart.

Input material: peripheral blood. The chain is assembled from TRBV7-9 and TRBJ1-1, and TRBD1 matches 8 of the central bases. The sequence was collected from an older woman with COVID-19, enrolled during active disease. The CDR3 reads as follows: CASSLTGGNTEAFF. The DNA sequence is as follows: TGTGCCAGCAGCTTAACAGGGGGAAACACTGAAGCTTTCTTT.